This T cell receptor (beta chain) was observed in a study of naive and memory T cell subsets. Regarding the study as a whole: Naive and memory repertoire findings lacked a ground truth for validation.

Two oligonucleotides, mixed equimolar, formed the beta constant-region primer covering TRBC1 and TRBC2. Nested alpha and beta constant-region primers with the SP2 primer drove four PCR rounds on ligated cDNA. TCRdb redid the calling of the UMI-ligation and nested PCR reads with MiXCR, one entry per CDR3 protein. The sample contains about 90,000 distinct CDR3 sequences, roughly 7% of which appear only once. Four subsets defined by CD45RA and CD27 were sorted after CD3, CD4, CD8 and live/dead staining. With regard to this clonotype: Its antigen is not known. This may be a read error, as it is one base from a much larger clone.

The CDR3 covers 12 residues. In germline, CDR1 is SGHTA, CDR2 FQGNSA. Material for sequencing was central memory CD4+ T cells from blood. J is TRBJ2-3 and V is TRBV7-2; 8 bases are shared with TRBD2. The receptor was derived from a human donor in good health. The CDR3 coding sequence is TGTTCCAGCAGCTCAAGCGGGGGTGCGCAGTATTTT. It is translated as CSSSSSGGAQYF.